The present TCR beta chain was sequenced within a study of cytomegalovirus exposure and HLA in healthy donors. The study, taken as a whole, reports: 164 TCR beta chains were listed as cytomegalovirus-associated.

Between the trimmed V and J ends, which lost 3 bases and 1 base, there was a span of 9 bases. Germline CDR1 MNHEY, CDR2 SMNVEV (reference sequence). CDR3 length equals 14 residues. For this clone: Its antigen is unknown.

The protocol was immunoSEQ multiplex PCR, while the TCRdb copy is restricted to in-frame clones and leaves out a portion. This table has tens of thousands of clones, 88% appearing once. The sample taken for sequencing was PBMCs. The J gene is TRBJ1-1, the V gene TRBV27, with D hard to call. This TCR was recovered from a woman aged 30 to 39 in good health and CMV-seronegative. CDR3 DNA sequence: TGTGCCAGCAGTTTTTTCGCAGGGAACACTGAAGCTTTCTTT. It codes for CASSFFAGNTEAFF.